Below, 8 T cell receptor beta chains from the same sample are listed, as sequenced in a study of blood T cell repertoires in COVID-19 (TCRdb year 2020). The library came from the immunoSEQ multiplex PCR assay. TCRdb obtained this table from immuneACCESS and retained in-frame rearrangements with V and J assigned. These tables miss some clones; where compared with another copy, unresolved V genes account for less than half of the shortfall, and the remainder is unexplained. This sample holds roughly 120,000 clones; 80% to 90% were observed only once. The ten largest clonotypes hold approximately 1.5% of the sample. Material: peripheral blood. The source of these receptors is a man aged 40-55 years with acute or convalescent COVID-19.

V gene TRBV19 combines with J gene TRBJ1-2; no definite D call. This CDR3 comprises 14 residues. CDR1 is LNHDA, CDR2 SQIVND, per germline (reference sequence). Trimming cost V 0 bases and J 3 bases, with 8 bases left between them. The CDR3 nucleotides read TGTGCCAGTAGTATAGATCGGAGGGACTATGGCTACACCTTC. Translated: CASSIDRRDYGYTF.

This clone has a handful of counts. V gene TRBV30 combines with J gene TRBJ1-6; 7 nucleotides align to TRBD1. CDR3 length: 14 residues. Germline CDR1 and CDR2: GTSNPN and SVGIG (reference sequence). V was clipped by 3 bases and J by 6 bases; unmatched bases: 5. CDR3 DNA: TGTGCCTGGAGCGCACAGGGGATTAATTCACCCCTCCACTTT. Amino acid sequence: CAWSAQGINSPLHF.

DNA for the CDR3: TGCGCCAGCAGCTTGGTATCGGGGGGCGAGACCCAGTACTTC. It codes for CASSLVSGGETQYF. The chain combines TRBV5-1 with TRBJ2-5; maybe TRBD2 (7 bases). The germline V gene has CDR1 SGHRS and CDR2 YFSETQ. The length of the CDR3 is 14 residues. V was pared by 0 bases and J by 5 bases, with 11 bases between.

V gene TRBV7-9 combines with J gene TRBJ1-5, with D possibly matching TRBD1 (6 bases). Germline lookup yields CDR1 SEHNR and CDR2 FQNEAQ (reference sequence). Trimming shortened V by 6 bases and J by 6 bases, and 9 bases separated the two germline ends. This CDR3 region has 12 residues. CDR3 coding DNA: TGTGCCAGCAGTCAGGGGAGTCAGCCCCAGCATTTT. Its translation is CASSQGSQPQHF.

This chain connects TRBV12-3 or TRBV12-4 to TRBJ2-3, with D tentatively TRBD2 (6 bases). Trimming cost V 11 bases and J 5 bases, with 14 bases left between them. This CDR3 is 12 amino acids long. This chain's CDR3 is CAGGTGLDTQYF. The DNA of the CDR3 is TGTGCCGGCGGGACTGGCTTAGATACGCAGTATTTT.

The genes are TRBV7-2 and TRBJ2-7; 8 bases map to TRBD2. The CDR3 extends over 15 amino acids. CDR1 is SGHTA, CDR2 FQGNSA, per germline. J was trimmed by 6 bases and V by 5 bases; bases with no gene match: 12. The CDR3 spells CASSPRGSGVSEQYF. The CDR3 bases are TGTGCCAGCAGCCCCCGGGGTAGCGGGGTATCCGAGCAGTACTTC.

The genes are TRBV28 and TRBJ2-7, with D tentatively TRBD2 (6 bases). This CDR3 is 15 amino acids long. Germline V CDR1 and CDR2: MDHEN, SYDVKM. V lost 5 bases and J 0 bases, leaving 14 bases between the germline ends. The CDR3 loop is CASSPTSPSSYEQYF. CDR3 nucleotide sequence: TGTGCCAGCAGTCCCACTAGCCCAAGCTCCTACGAGCAGTACTTC.

The J gene is TRBJ1-3, the V gene TRBV6-5, with a possible D match to TRBD1 (6 bases). V lost 2 bases to trimming and J lost 0 bases, with 11 bases between them. The CDR3 sequence is 16 residues long. Per germline, CDR1 MNHEY and CDR2 SVGAGI. For the CDR3, the DNA is TGTGCCAGCAGTTACAGCAGGGGCATCTCTGGAAACACCATATATTTT. Translated: CASSYSRGISGNTIYF.